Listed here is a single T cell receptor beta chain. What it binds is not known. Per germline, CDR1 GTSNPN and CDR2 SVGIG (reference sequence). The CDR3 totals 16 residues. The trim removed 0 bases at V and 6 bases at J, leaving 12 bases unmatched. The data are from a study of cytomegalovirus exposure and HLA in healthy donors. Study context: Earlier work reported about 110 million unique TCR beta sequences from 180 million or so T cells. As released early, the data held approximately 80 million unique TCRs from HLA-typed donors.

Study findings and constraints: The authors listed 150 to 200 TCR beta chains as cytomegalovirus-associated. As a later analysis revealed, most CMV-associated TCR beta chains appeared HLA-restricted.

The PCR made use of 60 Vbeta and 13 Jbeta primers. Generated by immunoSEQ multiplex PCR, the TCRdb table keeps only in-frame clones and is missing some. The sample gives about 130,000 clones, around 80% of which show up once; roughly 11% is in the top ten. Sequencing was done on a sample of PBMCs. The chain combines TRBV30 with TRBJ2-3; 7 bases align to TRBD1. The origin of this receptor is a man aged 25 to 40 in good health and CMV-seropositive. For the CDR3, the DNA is TGTGCCTGGAGTGTAGGGGGCACGAGTAAGAGTGATACGCAGTATTTT. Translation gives CAWSVGGTSKSDTQYF.